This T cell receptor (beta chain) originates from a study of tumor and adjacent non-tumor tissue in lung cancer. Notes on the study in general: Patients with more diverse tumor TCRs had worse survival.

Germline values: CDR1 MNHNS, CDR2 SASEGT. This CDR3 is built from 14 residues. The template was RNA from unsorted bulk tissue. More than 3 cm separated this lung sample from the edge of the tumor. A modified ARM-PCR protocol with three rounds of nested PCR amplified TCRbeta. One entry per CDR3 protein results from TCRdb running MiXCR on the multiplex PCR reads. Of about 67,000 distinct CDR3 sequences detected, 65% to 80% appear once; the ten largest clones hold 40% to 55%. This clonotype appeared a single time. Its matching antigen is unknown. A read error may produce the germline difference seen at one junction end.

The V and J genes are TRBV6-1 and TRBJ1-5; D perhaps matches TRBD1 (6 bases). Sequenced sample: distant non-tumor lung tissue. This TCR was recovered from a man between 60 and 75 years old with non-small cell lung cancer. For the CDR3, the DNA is TGTGCCGGCAGTGGGGGGGGCGAAAATCATCCCCAGCATTTT. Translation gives CAGSGGGENHPQHF.